This T cell receptor beta chain was sequenced for a study of T cell repertoires in cytomegalovirus infection. The wider study: CMV infection plus the matching HLA type was flagged by public TCR beta signatures.

This clonotype was seen a few times. The antigen is not known. General study points: Using cumulative public TCR beta family frequency, the authors identified those who carried CMV together with the relevant HLA. HLA-C-restricted, CMV-specific TCR beta clonotypes were dominant ex vivo.

The germline V and J ends were trimmed by 2 bases and 3 bases, with 10 bases remaining between them. The CDR3 length is 14 residues. TCRdb passed the reads through MiXCR, listing each CDR3 protein once. The table lists about a million distinct CDR3 sequences, roughly 30% of them singletons, with 11% to 15% in the top ten. Sequencing was performed on cultured CD8+ T cells from PBMCs, taken from culture after CMV antigen stimulation. This TCR was sampled from a human donor in good health (CMV status not recorded). Some clones in this sample may be carry-over from other donors' samples. The chain uses TRBV12-3 or TRBV12-4 and TRBJ1-1; D unresolved. The CDR3 loop is CASSLLRTDTEAFF. Written as DNA, the CDR3 is TGTGCCAGCAGTTTACTTCGGACGGACACTGAAGCTTTCTTT.